The TCR beta chain described here comes from a study of T-cell reconstitution after alpha-beta-depleted transplantation in children. This clonotype was recorded a few times. For TCRbeta, the library was prepared with unique molecular identifiers. MiXCR, run by TCRdb on the PCR reads, gives a single entry per CDR3 protein. The sample includes hundreds of thousands of distinct CDR3 sequences, 13% of them seen just once. V shed 4 bases and J shed 9 bases, with 22 bases lying between them. The CDR3 totals 16 residues. CDR1 is SEHNR and CDR2 is FQNEAQ in the germline V gene (reference sequence). The clonotype comes from a girl aged 2 to 10 with congenital amegakaryocytic thrombocytopenia, due to receive a stem cell transplant. The rearrangement joins TRBV7-9 to TRBJ2-1; D is possibly TRBD2 (6 bases). This specimen consisted of PBMCs, obtained before TCRalphabeta/CD19-depleted stem cell transplant. The DNA for the CDR3 is TGTGCCAGCAGCTCGCTCTGGAGGGATCAAGACATTGAGCAGTTCTTC. It specifies CASSSLWRDQDIEQFF.